The 25 T cell receptor beta chains below were found in one sample sequenced in a study of cytomegalovirus exposure and HLA in healthy donors. The PCR was carried out with 60 Vbeta primers and 13 Jbeta primers. Produced via immunoSEQ multiplex PCR; TCRdb's table is partial and in-frame only. The table records 150,000 to 200,000 clones, 77% of them present only once. The sequencing input was PBMCs. The receptor source for this set is a woman aged 40 to 49 in good health and CMV-seropositive.

Comment on this clone: The junction shows a germline mismatch at one end, possibly a read error. Within the sample, other DNA sequences also encode this same CDR3. The rearrangement joins TRBV6-5 to TRBJ1-1; TRBD1 agrees at 7 bases. The CDR3 runs 13 residues. CDR1 and CDR2 from the germline V gene are MNHEY and SVGAGI. The CDR3 reads CAIRTGQNTEAFF. CDR3 nucleotide sequence: TGCGCCATCAGGACAGGTCAGAACACTGAAGCTTTCTTT.

V usage is TRBV7-2 and J usage is TRBJ1-1, with 10 bases fitting TRBD1. J was trimmed by 7 bases and V by 5 bases; bases with no gene match: 7. CDR3 size: 14 residues. Germline CDR1 SGHTA, CDR2 FQGNSA. The CDR3 reads CASSRRQGAGEAFF. The CDR3 nucleotides are TGTGCCAGCAGCCGTAGACAGGGGGCGGGTGAAGCTTTCTTT.

J is TRBJ2-7 and V is TRBV5-1; D possibly corresponds to TRBD2 (6 bases). This CDR3 has 15 amino acids. The germline V gene has CDR1 SGHRS and CDR2 YFSETQ. Trimming took off 3 bases at V and 5 bases at J, with 18 bases between the two ends. In DNA, the CDR3 is TGCGCCAGCAGCTGGGGAGGCAGAATAGTCGACGAGCAGTACTTC. Translation: CASSWGGRIVDEQYF.

This clone has only one observation. The J gene is TRBJ1-6, the V gene TRBV28, with 7 bases that match TRBD1. This CDR3 comprises 14 residues. V dropped 7 bases and J dropped 9; count of bases not matched to a gene: 9. Germline CDR1 is MDHEN and CDR2 is SYDVKM. CDR3 protein: CASTHQGGGSPLHF. DNA of the CDR3: TGTGCCAGCACCCACCAGGGGGGTGGTTCACCCCTCCACTTT.

The chain is built from TRBV23-1 and TRBJ2-7, with TRBD2 identical over 8 bases. TRBV23-1 has ORF status, its function being uncertain. The V segment lost 10 bases and the J segment 4 bases; nucleotides outside the gene matches: 18. The CDR3 has 16 residues. CDR3 sequence reads: CATPPGRREDLYEQYF. The CDR3 nucleotides read TGCGCCACCCCACCTGGTCGGCGGGAGGATCTATACGAGCAGTACTTC.

This chain connects TRBV6-5 to TRBJ1-2; TRBD1 agrees at 9 bases. CDR3 length: 14 amino acids. Germline CDR1 and CDR2: MNHEY and SVGAGI. With 7 bases clipped from V and 7 bases from J, the junction kept 10 bases outside the gene matches. The CDR3 loop is CASKGTGGEGGYTF. CDR3 DNA: TGTGCCAGCAAAGGAACAGGGGGCGAGGGTGGCTACACCTTC.

As regards this clone: Since the CDR3 does not end with the conserved phenylalanine or tryptophan, this likely comes from a read error. It is unclear where the CDR3 begins or ends on the DNA, so no DNA is shown, and the CDR3 is as TCRdb lists it. The V and J genes are TRBV21-1 and TRBJ2-2; TRBD2 is taken as the D call from the table, unchecked against the DNA. TRBV21-1 is classified as a pseudogene. Inclusive of both ends, the CDR3 amounts to 12 amino acids. The CDR3 reads CASSKEGGSHDV.

The sample holds one count of this clone. CDR3 sequence reads: CASSMGLYSNQPQHF. In DNA, the CDR3 is TGTGCCAGTAGTATGGGACTGTATAGCAATCAGCCCCAGCATTTT. V is TRBV19 and J is TRBJ1-5, with a tentative D call TRBD1 (5 bases). Trimming removed 3 bases from V and 0 bases from J, with 9 bases in between. The CDR3 has 15 amino acids. Per the germline V gene, CDR1 is LNHDA and CDR2 is SQIVND (reference sequence).

This chain joins TRBV5-6 and TRBJ2-3; D is unresolved. CDR3 length: 15 amino acids. V lost 0 bases, J lost 5 bases, and 13 bases lay in between. Per germline, CDR1 SGHDT and CDR2 YYEEEE. In DNA, the CDR3 is TGTGCCAGCAGCTTGGGGTATAATGGCGGAGATACGCAGTATTTT. Translation gives CASSLGYNGGDTQYF.

This sequence joins TRBV6-6 and TRBJ1-3, with D tentatively TRBD1 (5 bases). CDR1 and CDR2 from the germline V gene are MNHNY and SVGAGI (reference sequence). The germline V and J ends were trimmed by 7 bases and 0 bases, with 10 bases remaining between them. The length of the CDR3 is 14 residues. CDR3 residues: CASTKTVSGNTIYF. DNA of the CDR3: TGTGCCAGCACCAAGACAGTCTCTGGAAACACCATATATTTT.

J is TRBJ2-4 and V is TRBV30; 13 bases are shared with TRBD2. This CDR3 comprises 14 residues. Germline V CDR1 and CDR2: GTSNPN, SVGIG (reference sequence). The trim removed 0 bases at V and 9 bases at J, leaving 2 bases unmatched. CDR3 sequence (DNA): TGTGCCTGGAGTGTAGGGACTAGCGGGGTCATTCAGTACTTC. It codes for CAWSVGTSGVIQYF.

The chain carries TRBV19 and TRBJ2-2, with D tentatively TRBD1 (5 bases). V lost 1 base and J lost 3, with 15 bases in between. Germline lookup yields CDR1 LNHDA and CDR2 SQIVND (reference sequence). The CDR3 extends over 17 amino acids. This CDR3 reads CASSIVTRTSYTGELFF. The CDR3 DNA follows: TGTGCCAGTAGTATAGTGACGAGGACATCCTACACCGGGGAGCTGTTTTTT.

In regard to this clone: Mismatch with germline at one junction end may stem from a read error. V usage is TRBV30 and J usage is TRBJ1-1, with no clear D. The CDR3 loop spans 15 amino acids. From germline, CDR1 is GTSNPN and CDR2 SVGIG (reference sequence). Written as DNA, the CDR3 is TGTGCCTGGGGTGTCATTAAAGGAGGGTCCGCTGAAGCTTTCTTT. Translating it yields CAWGVIKGGSAEAFF.

This chain uses TRBV6-5 with TRBJ2-2; tentative D call: TRBD2 (6 bases). CDR3 size: 15 residues. Looked up from germline, CDR1 is MNHEY and CDR2 is SVGAGI. Deletions cut 5 bases from V and 2 bases from J, with 12 bases between. For the CDR3, the DNA is TGTGCCAGCAGTCCATTGGGGGGTAACACCGGGGAGCTGTTTTTT. Amino acids: CASSPLGGNTGELFF.

V usage is TRBV5-1 and J usage is TRBJ2-7; TRBD1 agrees at 8 bases. This CDR3 has 14 residues. The germline gives CDR1 SGHRS, CDR2 YFSETQ. Germline trimming cut 2 bases from V and 4 bases from J; bases unmatched to any gene: 5. Here the CDR3 reads CASSFGRGQYEQYF. The CDR3 region has the DNA TGCGCCAGCAGCTTCGGCAGGGGGCAGTACGAGCAGTACTTC.

The chain couples TRBV11-2 to TRBJ2-2; 8 bases match TRBD2. This CDR3 has 15 residues. J lost 5 bases, V lost 6 bases, and 8 bases had no gene match. Germline-derived CDR1 and CDR2 are SGHAT and FQNNGV. The CDR3 reads CASSPTSGATGELFF. CDR3 nucleotide sequence: TGTGCCAGCAGTCCCACTAGCGGTGCGACCGGGGAGCTGTTTTTT.

The chain uses TRBV7-9 and TRBJ1-1, with 7 bases identical to TRBD1. With 6 bases clipped from V and 2 bases from J, the junction kept 6 bases outside the gene matches. The V gene's germline CDR1 is SEHNR and CDR2 FQNEAQ (reference sequence). This CDR3 contains 14 residues. The CDR3, as DNA: TGTGCCAGCAGGGGACAGTCATATAACACTGAAGCTTTCTTT. Its protein product is CASRGQSYNTEAFF.

The CDR3 protein is CASSIRDREETQYF. CDR3 nucleotides: TGTGCCAGCAGCATCCGGGACAGGGAGGAGACCCAGTACTTC. The chain joins TRBV9 to TRBJ2-5, with 9 bases aligning to TRBD1. V shed 4 bases, J shed 5 bases, and the junction held 6 bases outside the gene matches. The CDR3 is made up of 14 amino acids. The germline gives CDR1 SGDLS, CDR2 YYNGEE.

CDR3 DNA sequence: TGTGCCAGCAGCCCCCTGGGCCGCTACGAGCAGTACTTC. Its translation: CASSPLGRYEQYF. This chain links TRBV7-6 with TRBJ2-7; D is uncertain. Germline values: CDR1 SGHVS, CDR2 FNYEAQ. V was shortened by 5 bases and J by 3 bases, with 11 bases between the two germline ends. The CDR3 runs to 13 residues.

J is TRBJ2-5 and V is TRBV6-1; 8 nucleotides align to TRBD2. CDR3 length: 15 amino acids. Germline loops: CDR1 MNHNS, CDR2 SASEGT. V shed 6 bases, J shed 3 bases, and the junction held 9 bases outside the gene matches. Here the CDR3 DNA reads TGTGCCAGCAGGGGCCGGGGGGGGCCCAAAGAGACCCAGTACTTC. Translating it yields CASRGRGGPKETQYF.

The chain joins TRBV27 to TRBJ1-1; TRBD1 matches 11 bases. V shed 6 bases, J shed 1 base, and the junction held 4 bases outside the gene matches. Germline V lookup: CDR1 MNHEY, CDR2 SMNVEV (reference sequence). The CDR3 is 15 amino acids. CDR3 sequence (DNA): TGTGCCAGCAGCCGGACAGGGGGCGCGAACACTGAAGCTTTCTTT. This translates into CASSRTGGANTEAFF.

This chain links TRBV2 with TRBJ1-2; possibly TRBD1 for D (6 bases). Germline values: CDR1 SNHLY, CDR2 FYNNEI. Trimming shortened V by 6 bases and J by 4 bases, and 21 bases separated the two germline ends. The CDR3 is 16 residues long. The CDR3 loop is CASSPSSAGEGYGYTF. The CDR3 DNA sequence: TGTGCCAGCAGCCCCTCATCGGCAGGGGAGGGCTATGGCTACACCTTC.

This chain uses TRBV5-1 with TRBJ2-5; tentative D call: TRBD2 (5 bases). The length of the CDR3 is 15 residues. CDR1 and CDR2 from the germline V gene are SGHRS and YFSETQ. V was pared by 0 bases and J by 3 bases, with 12 bases between. CDR3 DNA sequence: TGCGCCAGCAGCTTGGCGGGGAGTGGGGAAGAGACCCAGTACTTC. Amino acid sequence: CASSLAGSGEETQYF.

V and J are TRBV5-1 and TRBJ2-6, with D hard to call. With 0 bases removed from V and 3 bases from J, the gap between germline ends came to 7 bases. The CDR3 is 15 residues long. Germline lookup yields CDR1 SGHRS and CDR2 YFSETQ. This CDR3 is CASSLGSGGANVLTF. DNA of the CDR3: TGCGCCAGCAGCTTGGGGTCGGGTGGGGCCAACGTCCTGACTTTC. Drawing the rest from reference TRBV5-1 and TRBJ2-6, the complete variable domain is KAGVTQTPRYLIKTRGQQVTLSCSPISGHRSVSWYQQTPGQGLQFLFEYFSETQRNKGNFPGRFSGRQFSNSRSEMNVSTLELGDSALYLCASSLGSGGANVLTFGAGSRLTVL.

J is TRBJ2-4 and V is TRBV27; no reliable D call. V was clipped by 9 bases and J by 0 bases, with 18 bases between them. The germline CDR1 and CDR2 sequences are MNHEY and SMNVEV (reference sequence). This CDR3 is built from 16 residues. Written as DNA, the CDR3 is TGTGCCAGTTCGAGCCACGATCGGTTAGCCAAAAACATTCAGTACTTC. It yields the protein CASSSHDRLAKNIQYF.